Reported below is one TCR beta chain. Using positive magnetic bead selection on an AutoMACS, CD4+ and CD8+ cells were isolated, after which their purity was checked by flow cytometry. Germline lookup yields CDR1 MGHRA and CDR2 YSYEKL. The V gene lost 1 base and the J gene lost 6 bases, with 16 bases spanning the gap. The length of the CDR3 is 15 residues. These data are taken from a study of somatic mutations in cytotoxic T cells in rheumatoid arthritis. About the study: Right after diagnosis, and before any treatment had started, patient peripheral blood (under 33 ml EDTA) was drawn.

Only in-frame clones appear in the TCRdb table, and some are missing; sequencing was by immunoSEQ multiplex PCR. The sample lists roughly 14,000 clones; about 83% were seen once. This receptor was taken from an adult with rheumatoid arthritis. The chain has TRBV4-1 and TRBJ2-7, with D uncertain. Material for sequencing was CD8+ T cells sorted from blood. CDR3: CASSQGIGDPSEQYF. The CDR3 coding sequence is TGCGCCAGCAGCCAAGGGATTGGGGATCCATCCGAGCAGTACTTC.